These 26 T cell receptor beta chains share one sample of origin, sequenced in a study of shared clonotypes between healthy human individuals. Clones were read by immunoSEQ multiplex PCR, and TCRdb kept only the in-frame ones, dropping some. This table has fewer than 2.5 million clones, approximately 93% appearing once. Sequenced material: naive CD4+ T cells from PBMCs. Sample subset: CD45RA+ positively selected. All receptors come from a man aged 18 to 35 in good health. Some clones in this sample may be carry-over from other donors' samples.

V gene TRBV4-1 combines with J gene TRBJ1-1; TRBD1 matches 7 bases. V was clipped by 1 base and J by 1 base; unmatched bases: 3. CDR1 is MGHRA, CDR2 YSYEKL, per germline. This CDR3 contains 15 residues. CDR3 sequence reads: CASSQVWTGNTEAFF. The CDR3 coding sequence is TGCGCCAGCAGCCAAGTTTGGACAGGGAACACTGAAGCTTTCTTT.

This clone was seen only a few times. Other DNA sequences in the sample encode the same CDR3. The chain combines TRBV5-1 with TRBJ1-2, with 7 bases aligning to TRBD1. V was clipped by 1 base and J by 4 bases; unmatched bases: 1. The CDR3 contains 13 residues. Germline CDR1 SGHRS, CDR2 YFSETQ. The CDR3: CASSLTGAYGYTF. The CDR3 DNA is TGCGCCAGCAGCTTGACAGGGGCCTATGGCTACACCTTC.

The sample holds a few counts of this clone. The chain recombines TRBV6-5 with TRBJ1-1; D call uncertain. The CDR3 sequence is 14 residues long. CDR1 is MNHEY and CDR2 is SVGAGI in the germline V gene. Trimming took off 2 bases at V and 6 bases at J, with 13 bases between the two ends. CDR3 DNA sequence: TGTGCCAGCAGTTACCGGAGCAGTTGGGCTGAAGCTTTCTTT. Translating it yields CASSYRSSWAEAFF.

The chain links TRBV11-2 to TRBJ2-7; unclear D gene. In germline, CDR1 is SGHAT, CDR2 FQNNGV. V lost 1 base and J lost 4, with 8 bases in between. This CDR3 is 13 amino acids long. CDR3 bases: TGTGCCAGCAGCTTAGCACCCCCATACGAGCAGTACTTC. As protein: CASSLAPPYEQYF.

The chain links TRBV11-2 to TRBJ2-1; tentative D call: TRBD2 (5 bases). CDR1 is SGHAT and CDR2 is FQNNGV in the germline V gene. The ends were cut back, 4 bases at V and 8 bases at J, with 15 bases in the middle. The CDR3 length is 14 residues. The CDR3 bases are TGTGCCAGCAGCTCCTGGGCTAGCAGCGATGAGCAGTTCTTC. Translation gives CASSSWASSDEQFF.

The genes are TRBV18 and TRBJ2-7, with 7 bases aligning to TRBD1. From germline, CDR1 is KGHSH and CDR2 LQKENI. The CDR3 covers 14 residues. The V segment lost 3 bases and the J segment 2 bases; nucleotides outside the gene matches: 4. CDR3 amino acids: CASSPGQAPYEQYF. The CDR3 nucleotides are TGTGCCAGCTCACCTGGACAGGCTCCCTACGAGCAGTACTTC.

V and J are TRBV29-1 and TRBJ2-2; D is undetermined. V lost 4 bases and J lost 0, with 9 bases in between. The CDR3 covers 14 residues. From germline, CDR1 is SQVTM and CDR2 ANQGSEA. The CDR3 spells CSVAPLANTGELFF. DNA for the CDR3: TGCAGCGTTGCCCCCCTCGCGAACACCGGGGAGCTGTTTTTT.

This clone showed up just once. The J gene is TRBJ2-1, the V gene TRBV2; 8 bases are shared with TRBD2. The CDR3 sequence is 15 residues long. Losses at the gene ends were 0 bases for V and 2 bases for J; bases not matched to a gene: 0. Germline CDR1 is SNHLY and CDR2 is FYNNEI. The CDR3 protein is CASSEALAAYNEQFF. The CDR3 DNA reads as TGTGCCAGCAGTGAAGCACTAGCGGCCTACAATGAGCAGTTCTTC.

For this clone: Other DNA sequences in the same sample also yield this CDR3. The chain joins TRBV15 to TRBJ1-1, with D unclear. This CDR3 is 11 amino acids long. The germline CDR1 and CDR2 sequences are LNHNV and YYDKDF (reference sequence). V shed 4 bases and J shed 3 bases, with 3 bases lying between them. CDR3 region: CATSTYTEAFF. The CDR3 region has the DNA TGTGCCACCAGCACCTACACTGAAGCTTTCTTT.

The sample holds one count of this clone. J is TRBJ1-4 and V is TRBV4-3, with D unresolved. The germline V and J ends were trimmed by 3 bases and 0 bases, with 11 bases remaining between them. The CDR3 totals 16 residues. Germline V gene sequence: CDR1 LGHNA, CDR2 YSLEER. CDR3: CASSHDIGATNEKLFF. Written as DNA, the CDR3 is TGCGCCAGCAGCCATGACATTGGGGCAACTAATGAAAAACTGTTTTTT.

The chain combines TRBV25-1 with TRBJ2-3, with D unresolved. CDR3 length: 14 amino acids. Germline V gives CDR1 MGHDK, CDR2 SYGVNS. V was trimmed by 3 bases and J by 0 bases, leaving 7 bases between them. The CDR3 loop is CASSDPSSTDTQYF. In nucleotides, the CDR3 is TGTGCCAGCAGTGACCCTAGTAGCACAGATACGCAGTATTTT.

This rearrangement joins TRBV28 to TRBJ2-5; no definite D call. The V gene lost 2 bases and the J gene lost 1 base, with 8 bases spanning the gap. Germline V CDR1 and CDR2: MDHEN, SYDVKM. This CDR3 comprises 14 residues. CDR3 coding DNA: TGTGCCAGCAGTTTACAGGATCCCCAAGAGACCCAGTACTTC. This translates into CASSLQDPQETQYF.

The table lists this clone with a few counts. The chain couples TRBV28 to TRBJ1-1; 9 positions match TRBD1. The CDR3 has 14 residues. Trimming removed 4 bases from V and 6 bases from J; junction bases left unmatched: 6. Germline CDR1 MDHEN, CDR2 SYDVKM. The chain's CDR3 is CASSSPGTGPEAFF. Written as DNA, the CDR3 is TGTGCCAGCAGTTCTCCCGGGACAGGGCCTGAAGCTTTCTTT.

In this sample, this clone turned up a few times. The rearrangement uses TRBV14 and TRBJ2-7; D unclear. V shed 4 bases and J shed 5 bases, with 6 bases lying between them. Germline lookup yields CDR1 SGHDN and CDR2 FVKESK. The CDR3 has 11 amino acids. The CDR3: CASSRGHEQYF. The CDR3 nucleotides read TGTGCCAGCAGCCGTGGGCACGAGCAGTACTTC. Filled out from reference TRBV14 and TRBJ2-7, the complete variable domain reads EAGVTQFPSHSVIEKGQTVTLRCDPISGHDNLYWYRRVMGKEIKFLLHFVKESKQDESGMPNNRFLAERTGGTYSTLKVQPAELEDSGVYFCASSRGHEQYFGPGTRLTVT.

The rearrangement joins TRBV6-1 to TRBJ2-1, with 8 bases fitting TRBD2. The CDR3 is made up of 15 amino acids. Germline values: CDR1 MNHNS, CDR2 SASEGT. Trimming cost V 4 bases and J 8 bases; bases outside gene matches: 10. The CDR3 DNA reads TGTGCCAGCAGTGGGGGGGGACTAGGGAGGGATGAGCAGTTCTTC. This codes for CASSGGGLGRDEQFF.

For the CDR3, the DNA is TGTGCCAGCAGCCGAGATAGCGGGGGGGGAGAGACCCAGTACTTC. Translating gives CASSRDSGGGETQYF. The chain carries TRBV5-4 and TRBJ2-5, with 11 nucleotides matching TRBD2. V was clipped by 4 bases and J by 4 bases; unmatched bases: 6. Germline V lookup: CDR1 SGHNT, CDR2 YYREEE (reference sequence). This CDR3 is built from 15 residues.

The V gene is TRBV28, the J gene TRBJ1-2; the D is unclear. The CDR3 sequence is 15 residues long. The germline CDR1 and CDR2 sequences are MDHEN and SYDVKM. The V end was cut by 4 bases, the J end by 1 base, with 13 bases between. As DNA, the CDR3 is TGTGCCAGCAGTTCCCGGGAATGGGTTAACTATGGCTACACCTTC. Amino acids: CASSSREWVNYGYTF.

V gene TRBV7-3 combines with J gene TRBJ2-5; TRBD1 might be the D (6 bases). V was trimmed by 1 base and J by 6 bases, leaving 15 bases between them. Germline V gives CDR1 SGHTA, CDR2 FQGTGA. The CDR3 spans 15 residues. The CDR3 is CASSLSLGAGKTQYF. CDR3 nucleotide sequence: TGTGCCAGCAGCTTAAGTCTGGGGGCAGGAAAGACCCAGTACTTC.

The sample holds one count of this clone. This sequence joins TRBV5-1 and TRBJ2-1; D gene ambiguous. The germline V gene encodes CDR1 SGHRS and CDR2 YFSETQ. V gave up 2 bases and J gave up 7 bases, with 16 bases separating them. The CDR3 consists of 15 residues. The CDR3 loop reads CASSFTGQVGNEQFF. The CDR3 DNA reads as TGCGCCAGCAGCTTTACTGGGCAGGTAGGGAATGAGCAGTTCTTC.

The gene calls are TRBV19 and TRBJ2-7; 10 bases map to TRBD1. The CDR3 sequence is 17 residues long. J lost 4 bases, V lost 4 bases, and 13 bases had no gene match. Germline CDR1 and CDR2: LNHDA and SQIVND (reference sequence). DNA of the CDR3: TGTGCCAGTAGTACCCTTACATTCGGGACAGGGGTGTACGAGCAGTACTTC. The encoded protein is CASSTLTFGTGVYEQYF.

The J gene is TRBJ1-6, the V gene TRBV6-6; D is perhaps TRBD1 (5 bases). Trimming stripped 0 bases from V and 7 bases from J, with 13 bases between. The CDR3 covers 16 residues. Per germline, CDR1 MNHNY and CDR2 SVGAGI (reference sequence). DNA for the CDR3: TGTGCCAGCAGTTACTCTCGGGGCCCGCGGAATTCACCCCTCCACTTT. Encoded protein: CASSYSRGPRNSPLHF.

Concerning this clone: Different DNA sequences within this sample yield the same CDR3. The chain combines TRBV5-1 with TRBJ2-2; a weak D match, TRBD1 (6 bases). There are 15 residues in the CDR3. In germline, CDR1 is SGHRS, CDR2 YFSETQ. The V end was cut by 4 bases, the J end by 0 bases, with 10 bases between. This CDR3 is CASSPGHANTGELFF. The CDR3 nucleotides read TGCGCCAGCAGCCCGGGACATGCGAACACCGGGGAGCTGTTTTTT.

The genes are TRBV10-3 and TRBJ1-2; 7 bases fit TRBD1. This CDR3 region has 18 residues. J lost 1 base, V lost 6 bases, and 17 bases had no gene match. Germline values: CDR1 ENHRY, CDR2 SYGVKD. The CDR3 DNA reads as TGTGCCATCAGAACAGATAGGAGAGGACAGGCCTTTAACTATGGCTACACCTTC. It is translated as CAIRTDRRGQAFNYGYTF.

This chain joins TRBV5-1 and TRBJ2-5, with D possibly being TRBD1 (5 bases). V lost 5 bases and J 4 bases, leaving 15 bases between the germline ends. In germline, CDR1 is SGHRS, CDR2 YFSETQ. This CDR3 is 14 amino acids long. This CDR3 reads CASSRSLGAETQYF. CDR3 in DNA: TGCGCCAGCAGTCGCTCGCTTGGGGCAGAGACCCAGTACTTC.

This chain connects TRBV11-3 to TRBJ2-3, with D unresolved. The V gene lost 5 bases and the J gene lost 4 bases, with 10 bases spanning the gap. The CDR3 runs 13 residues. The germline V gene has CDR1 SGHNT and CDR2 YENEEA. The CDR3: CASSPSRADTQYF. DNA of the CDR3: TGTGCCAGCAGCCCCAGCCGAGCAGATACGCAGTATTTT.

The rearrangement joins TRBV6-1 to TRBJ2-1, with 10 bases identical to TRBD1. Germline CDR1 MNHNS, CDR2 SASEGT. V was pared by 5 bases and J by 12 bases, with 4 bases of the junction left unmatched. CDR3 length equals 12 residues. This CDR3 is CASSPTGGRQFF. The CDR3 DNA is TGTGCCAGCAGTCCGACAGGGGGCAGGCAGTTCTTC.